The T cell receptor beta chain described here comes from a study of T cells after posttransplantation cyclophosphamide. Study observations and caveats: TRB overlap between skin or GI tissue T cells and blood was limited.

This clone was observed at least ten times. The antigen remains undetermined. Sequencing used immunoSEQ multiplex PCR; TCRdb keeps in-frame clones, though not all of them. This sample carries tens of thousands of clones, none of them present only once. V was cut by 1 base and J by 2 bases, with 9 bases left in between. The CDR3 is 14 residues long. From germline, CDR1 is SGHTA and CDR2 FQGNSA. The receptor comes from a woman aged 60-70 years in good health, CMV-negative, and a related stem cell transplant donor. V and J are TRBV7-2 and TRBJ2-7; the D gene is possibly TRBD2 (6 bases). Sample: PBMCs. CDR3 region: CASSLVASAYEQYF. The CDR3 coding sequence is TGTGCCAGCAGCTTAGTTGCTAGCGCCTACGAGCAGTACTTC.